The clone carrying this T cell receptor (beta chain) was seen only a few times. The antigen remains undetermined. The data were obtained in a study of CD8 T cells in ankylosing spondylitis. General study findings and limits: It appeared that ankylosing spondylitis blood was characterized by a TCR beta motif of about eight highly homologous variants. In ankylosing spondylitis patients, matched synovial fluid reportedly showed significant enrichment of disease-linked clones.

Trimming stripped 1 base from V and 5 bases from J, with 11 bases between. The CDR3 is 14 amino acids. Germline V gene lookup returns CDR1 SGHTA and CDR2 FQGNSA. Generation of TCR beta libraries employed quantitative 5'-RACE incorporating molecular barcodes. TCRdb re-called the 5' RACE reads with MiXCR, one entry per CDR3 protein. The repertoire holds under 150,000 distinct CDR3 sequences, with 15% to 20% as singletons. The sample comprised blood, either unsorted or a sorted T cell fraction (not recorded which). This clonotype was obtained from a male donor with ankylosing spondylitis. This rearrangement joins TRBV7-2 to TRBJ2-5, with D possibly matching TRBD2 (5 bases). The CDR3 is CASSLVGVRETQYF. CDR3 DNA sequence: TGTGCCAGCAGCTTAGTCGGGGTGAGGGAGACCCAGTACTTC.